This T cell receptor (beta chain) was sequenced for a study of cytomegalovirus exposure and HLA in healthy donors. V lost 4 bases to trimming and J lost 10 bases; unmatched junction nucleotides: 7. CDR1 and CDR2 (germline): SGHRS, YFSETQ. The CDR3 is made up of 14 amino acids. Use of 60 Vbeta and 13 Jbeta primers characterized the PCR. Study processing details: Later reanalysis found 75 million to 100 million unique TCR beta chains, around 9.9 million of them shared. Produced via immunoSEQ multiplex PCR; TCRdb's table is partial and in-frame only. Clonal size and the V and J genes are those of that table, whereas D and trimming came from the DNA. Among over 95,000 clones listed, around 77% were seen once.

The sequence derives from a man aged 35-49 years in good health and CMV-seropositive. Material: PBMCs. The chain couples TRBV5-1 to TRBJ1-6, with TRBD1 matching 8 bases. In DNA, the CDR3 is TGCGCCAGCAGCGCAGGACAGGGCGTCTCACCCCTCCACTTT. Protein: CASSAGQGVSPLHF. Full variable domain (rest looked up from reference TRBV5-1 and TRBJ1-6): KAGVTQTPRYLIKTRGQQVTLSCSPISGHRSVSWYQQTPGQGLQFLFEYFSETQRNKGNFPGRFSGRQFSNSRSEMNVSTLELGDSALYLCASSAGQGVSPLHFGNGTRLTVT.